Listed below are T cell receptor beta chains from one sample, sequenced in a study of T cells after yellow fever vaccination. TCRdb re-derived calls from the 5' RACE reads in MiXCR, one entry per CDR3 protein. Counted here are approximately 550,000 distinct CDR3 sequences, 15% to 20% occurring once; the ten biggest clones make up 13% to 15%. Sequenced material: PBMCs, taken 15 days after the yellow fever booster vaccination. These receptors were collected from a man aged 25-45 years who received the YFV17D yellow fever vaccine. Each CDR3 is given with its conserved first and last residue. D genes are given only for firm matches. Part of the rows lack a size; the others show once, few, many or a class for expanded clones.

>TRBV5-6|many|NA|TRBJ1-1
CASSLGVSWNTEAFF
TGTGCCAGCAGCTTGGGGGTATCCTGGAACACTGAAGCTTTCTTT
>TRBV14|NA|TRBD1|TRBJ2-1
CASSRGQGSNEQFF
TGTGCCAGCAGCCGAGGACAGGGGTCCAATGAGCAGTTCTTC
>TRBV20-1|NA|NA|TRBJ1-5
CSAFRDTENQPQHF
TGCAGTGCTTTCCGGGACACGGAAAATCAGCCCCAGCATTTT
>TRBV9|NA|NA|TRBJ2-1
CASSVQSSYNEQFF
TGTGCCAGCAGCGTCCAGAGCTCCTACAATGAGCAGTTCTTC
>TRBV7-3|NA|NA|TRBJ2-2
CASSPGGPTGELFF
TGTGCCAGCTCCCCCGGGGGGCCCACCGGGGAGCTGTTTTTT
>TRBV12-3/TRBV12-4|few|TRBD2|TRBJ2-7
CASSRRLAGGPYEQYF
TGTGCCAGCAGCCGACGACTAGCGGGAGGTCCCTACGAGCAGTACTTC
>TRBV7-9|many|NA|TRBJ2-7
CASSLGAATYEQYF
TGTGCCAGCAGCTTAGGGGCAGCAACCTACGAGCAGTACTTC
>TRBV5-1|few|NA|TRBJ1-1
CASSLQPVSNTEAFF
TGCGCCAGCAGCTTACAACCGGTCTCGAACACTGAAGCTTTCTTT
>TRBV4-3|NA|NA|TRBJ2-5
CASSQDSDRGTQYF
TGCGCCAGCAGCCAAGACAGCGACCGAGGGACCCAGTACTTC
>TRBV20-1|few|NA|TRBJ2-7
CSAAGENRRDEQYF
TGCAGTGCAGCTGGCGAAAATCGGAGAGACGAGCAGTACTTC
>TRBV19|few|NA|TRBJ2-7
CASRRSAAYEQYF
TGTGCCAGTAGGCGCAGCGCAGCCTACGAGCAGTACTTC
>TRBV7-2|few|TRBD2|TRBJ2-5
CASSLGTSGEETQYF
TGTGCCAGCAGCTTAGGGACTAGCGGGGAAGAGACCCAGTACTTC
>TRBV14|few|NA|TRBJ2-1
CASSQLGVRGNEQFF
TGTGCCAGCAGCCAACTTGGGGTTCGGGGGAATGAGCAGTTCTTC
>TRBV5-1|NA|NA|TRBJ1-1
CASSLARGWDTEAFF
TGCGCCAGCAGCTTAGCAAGGGGCTGGGACACTGAAGCTTTCTTT
>TRBV18|NA|NA|TRBJ2-1
CASSPPHLYNEQFF
TGTGCCAGCTCACCACCGCACCTGTACAATGAGCAGTTCTTC
>TRBV7-7|few|NA|TRBJ1-1
CASRSGRGNTEAFF
TGTGCCAGCAGGTCTGGACGGGGGAACACTGAAGCTTTCTTT
>TRBV5-1|many|NA|TRBJ2-3
CASSFFSTDTQYF
TGCGCCAGCAGCTTTTTCAGCACAGATACGCAGTATTTT
>TRBV6-1|few|TRBD1|TRBJ2-7
CASIPRQGGYEQYF
TGTGCCAGCATTCCACGACAGGGGGGCTACGAGCAGTACTTC
>TRBV20-1|many|NA|TRBJ1-5
CSATPGGGQPQHF
TGCAGTGCTACTCCCGGGGGCGGGCAGCCCCAGCATTTT
>TRBV5-1|few|TRBD1|TRBJ1-1
CASSRDRQYEAFF
TGCGCCAGCTCCCGGGACAGACAATATGAAGCTTTCTTT
>TRBV15|few|NA|TRBJ2-4
CATSRVGLADAKNIQYF
TGTGCCACCAGCAGAGTCGGACTGGCTGATGCCAAAAACATTCAGTACTTC
>TRBV27|few|NA|TRBJ2-3
CASSLRTTIGTDTQYF
TGTGCCAGCAGTCTCCGGACCACAATCGGCACAGATACGCAGTATTTT
>TRBV4-3|NA|TRBD2|TRBJ2-1
CASSQDRLAVYNEQFF
TGCGCCAGCAGCCAAGATCGGCTAGCGGTGTACAATGAGCAGTTCTTC
>TRBV12-5|NA|NA|TRBJ2-7
CASGYTGEEEQYF
TGTGCTAGTGGATATACAGGGGAGGAAGAGCAGTACTTC
>TRBV18|NA|NA|TRBJ2-6
CASSPLTERSGANVLTF
TGTGCCAGCTCACCATTGACGGAACGCTCTGGGGCCAACGTCCTGACTTTC
>TRBV7-2|NA|TRBD2|TRBJ2-7
CASSPGGRVSEQYF
TGTGCCAGCAGCCCCGGCGGGAGGGTATCCGAGCAGTACTTC
>TRBV3-1|many|NA|TRBJ2-7
CASSQEGYEQYF
TGTGCCAGCAGCCAAGAGGGCTACGAGCAGTACTTC
>TRBV5-1|few|NA|TRBJ2-5
CASSPHYLLQETQYF
TGCGCCAGCAGCCCTCATTATCTTCTGCAAGAGACCCAGTACTTC
>TRBV30|NA|NA|TRBJ2-7
CAWSPGPLPYEQYF
TGTGCCTGGAGTCCGGGACCGCTCCCTTACGAGCAGTACTTC
>TRBV7-9|few|TRBD2|TRBJ2-1
CASQGGRAIDEQFF
TGTGCCAGCCAGGGCGGGAGGGCCATTGATGAGCAGTTCTTC
>TRBV24-1|NA|TRBD1|TRBJ2-7
CATSDPGQGVYEQYF
TGTGCCACCAGTGATCCGGGACAGGGGGTTTACGAGCAGTACTTC
>TRBV5-1|few|NA|TRBJ2-5
CASSPAPVGTQETQYF
TGCGCCAGCAGCCCCGCTCCCGTTGGGACCCAAGAGACCCAGTACTTC
>TRBV10-3|NA|TRBD2|TRBJ2-7
CAISESGLAVHEQYF
TGTGCCATCAGTGAGTCGGGACTAGCGGTACACGAGCAGTACTTC
>TRBV7-2|few|NA|TRBJ2-3
CASSLIGTDTQYF
TGTGCCAGCAGCTTAATAGGCACAGATACGCAGTATTTT
>TRBV12-3/TRBV12-4|NA|NA|TRBJ2-1
CASSLGSSVGDEQFF
TGTGCCAGCAGTTTAGGGAGCAGTGTAGGGGATGAGCAGTTCTTC
>TRBV7-7|NA|TRBD2|TRBJ2-5
CASSPRLAGEETQYF
TGTGCTAGCAGCCCCCGACTAGCGGGAGAAGAGACCCAGTACTTC
>TRBV6-7|few|NA|TRBJ2-1
CASSSDPGYNEQFF
TGTGCCAGCAGTTCGGACCCTGGATACAATGAGCAGTTCTTC
>TRBV7-2|NA|NA|TRBJ2-5
CASSLGAVGVNWF
TGTGCCAGCAGCTTAGGCGCCGTGGGAGTTAATTGGTTC
>TRBV4-3|few|NA|TRBJ1-5
CASSQEMTGSGGQPQHF
TGCGCCAGCAGCCAAGAGATGACGGGCAGCGGGGGACAGCCCCAGCATTTT
>TRBV5-5|few|NA|TRBJ2-7
CASSYMGLPDYEQYF
TGTGCCAGCAGTTACATGGGACTCCCGGACTACGAGCAGTACTTC
>TRBV3-1|NA|NA|TRBJ2-3
CASSSATYYRGDTQYF
TGTGCCAGCAGTTCCGCCACCTATTACCGCGGGGATACGCAGTATTTT
>TRBV7-8|NA|TRBD1|TRBJ2-1
CASSNDRGSYNEQFF
TGTGCCAGCAGCAACGACAGGGGCTCCTACAATGAGCAGTTCTTC
>TRBV4-3|few|TRBD2|TRBJ2-1
CASSRRLAGGGDEQFF
TGCGCCAGCAGCCGTCGACTAGCGGGGGGGGGCGATGAGCAGTTCTTC
>TRBV10-3|few|TRBD2|TRBJ2-3
CATRTSGRGRTDTQYF
TGTGCCACCAGGACTAGCGGGAGGGGTCGCACAGATACGCAGTATTTT
>TRBV21-1|NA|NA|TRBJ2-1
CASSKALPYF
TGTGCCAGCAGCAAAGCGCTCCCGTACTTC
>TRBV20-1|many|NA|TRBJ2-7
CSARKLADLPYEQYF
TGCAGTGCTCGCAAACTGGCGGATCTCCCCTACGAGCAGTACTTC
>TRBV7-9|few|NA|TRBJ2-3
CASSLSQGRQYF
TGTGCCAGCAGCTTATCCCAGGGTAGGCAGTATTTT